The rows below give T cell receptor beta chains drawn from one sample of a study of radiation and T cells in renal cell carcinoma. TCRdb's table, derived via immunoSEQ multiplex PCR, lists solely in-frame clones and lacks some. The sample lists about 130,000 clones; about 88% were seen once. The specimen comprised blood, sampled from a patient whose treatment included radiotherapy and nephrectomy. Every receptor here comes from a woman in her 50s with renal cell carcinoma. Each CDR3 is given with its conserved first and last residue. D genes are given only for firm matches. The size field is filled for only some rows; it gives once, few, many or a size class.

cdr3_aa cdr3_nt j_call clone_size d_call v_call cdr3_length
CASSEGLGGLFQPQHF TGTGCCAGCAGTGAAGGCTTAGGGGGCTTGTTTCAGCCCCAGCATTTT TRBJ1-5 . TRBD1 TRBV6-1 16
CASSELGTGDYEQYF TGTGCCAGCAGTGAATTAGGGACAGGGGACTACGAGCAGTACTTC TRBJ2-7 few TRBD1 TRBV25-1 15
CASSPRGRDGYTF TGTGCCAGCTCACCGAGGGGGCGGGATGGCTACACCTTC TRBJ1-2 . TRBD1 TRBV18 13
CASSPSVDRGNTIYF TGTGCCAGCTCACCCTCAGTGGACAGAGGAAACACCATATATTTT TRBJ1-3 . . TRBV18 15
CATSRVTGVDEKLFF TGTGCCACCAGCAGAGTAACAGGGGTAGATGAAAAACTGTTTTTT TRBJ1-4 . TRBD1 TRBV15 15
CASSRAGQGRRYEQYF TGTGCCAGTAGTAGAGCGGGACAGGGGAGACGCTACGAGCAGTACTTC TRBJ2-7 . TRBD1 TRBV19 16
CASSLGQSPQTGELFF TGTGCCAGCAGCTTAGGACAATCCCCGCAGACCGGGGAGCTGTTTTTT TRBJ2-2 . . TRBV11-2 16
CASSLATTATNEKLFF TGTGCCAGCAGCTTAGCTACGACGGCAACTAATGAAAAACTGTTTTTT TRBJ1-4 . . TRBV7-9 16
CASRDVWGFGPEAFF TGTGCCAGCAGGGACGTTTGGGGGTTCGGGCCTGAAGCTTTCTTT TRBJ1-1 . . TRBV6-6 15
CASSLGRNYGYTF TGCGCCAGCAGTCTAGGACGGAACTATGGCTACACCTTC TRBJ1-2 . . TRBV10-2 13
CASSLGGRGDTQYF TGCGCCAGCAGCTTGGGGGGGCGAGGAGATACGCAGTATTTT TRBJ2-3 . . TRBV5-1 14
CASSFRPVQETQYF TGTGCCAGCAGCTTCCGACCCGTCCAAGAGACCCAGTACTTC TRBJ2-5 . . TRBV9 14
CASSPLEQVGTEAFF TGTGCCAGCTCACCATTGGAACAGGTTGGGACTGAAGCTTTCTTT TRBJ1-1 . . TRBV18 15